Given below is one TCR beta chain in context. What it recognizes is unknown. The data stem from a study of breast tumors, draining lymph nodes, adjacent tissues. One entry per CDR3 protein, called by TCRdb with MiXCR from the multiplex PCR reads. The profile covers 33,000 or so distinct CDR3 sequences, with 60% to 70% appearing a single time and under 20% taken by the ten largest. Study outcomes and limitations: Data fit most tumor T cells coming from lymph node, expanding in tumor. Tumor repertoires ranked between lymph nodes and nontumor tissue in diversity, with V and J gene preferences.

Trimming removed 8 bases from V and 5 bases from J; junction bases left unmatched: 6. Germline CDR1 reads LNHDA; CDR2 reads SQIVND (reference sequence). The CDR3 spans 14 residues. The genes are TRBV19 and TRBJ2-5; 12 nucleotides agree with TRBD1. This clonotype was sampled from a female donor with breast cancer. Some clones in this sample may be carry-over from other donors' samples. The specimen was breast tumor tissue. The CDR3 bases are TGTGCCAGTGGGACAGGGGGCAGCGGGGAGACCCAGTACTTC. It translates to CASGTGGSGETQYF. The full variable domain, its missing parts supplied by reference TRBV19 and TRBJ2-5, is DGGITQSPKYLFRKEGQNVTLSCEQNLNHDAMYWYRQDPGQGLRLIYYSQIVNDFQKGDIAEGYSVSREKKESFPLTVTSAQKNPTAFYLCASGTGGSGETQYFGPGTRLLVL.